The clone carrying this TCR beta chain was counted between two and nine times. The antigen remains undetermined. The source of the sample is a study of blood T cells in healthy people across ages. CDR3 length: 15 residues. The germline V gene has CDR1 MNHEY and CDR2 SVGAGI. V was clipped by 6 bases and J by 3 bases, with 15 bases between them. Broader study findings: Per-million-T-cell TCR beta diversity fell roughly linearly with age.

The authors ran a second PCR of roughly 6 to 12 cycles using a sample-barcoded 5' primer and a J-beta primer mix. Each CDR3 protein gets one entry after TCRdb re-called the 5' RACE reads with MiXCR. The sample consists of approximately 800,000 distinct CDR3 sequences, less than 70% of them appearing once. Sequences were obtained from blood. The source of this sequence is a man at least 80 years old in good health. The genes are TRBV6-5 and TRBJ2-1; perhaps D is TRBD1 or TRBD2 (5 bases each). This CDR3 is CASRPPTGLYNEQFF. CDR3 DNA sequence: TGTGCCAGCAGGCCTCCAACGGGGCTCTACAATGAGCAGTTCTTC.